The entry that follows covers one TCR beta chain sequence. One end of the junction does not line up with germline, which may come from a read error. CDR3 size: 12 residues. The germline gives CDR1 MNHNY, CDR2 SVGAGI (reference sequence). This sample was taken from a study of blood T cell repertoires in COVID-19. For the study at large: The samples span acute and convalescent COVID-19 from the United States, Italy and Spain. The analysed material was cDNA or gDNA that came from T cells, B-cell-depleted T cells, or PBMCs.

In the original processing: Reference gene primers were amplified, and this amplification served to estimate nucleated cell counts. Only in-frame clones appear in the TCRdb table, and some are missing; sequencing was by immunoSEQ multiplex PCR. The V and J calls and clone size are taken from that table; D and trimming were inferred from the DNA. Among about 370,000 clones listed, around 91% were seen once. The sequencing input was peripheral blood. The sequence came from a man aged 18 to 30 with active or convalescent COVID-19. J is TRBJ2-1 and V is TRBV6-6, with D uncertain. The CDR3 nucleotides read TGTGCCAGCAGTTACCTATACAGTGAGCAGTTCTTC. Translating it yields CASSYLYSEQFF.